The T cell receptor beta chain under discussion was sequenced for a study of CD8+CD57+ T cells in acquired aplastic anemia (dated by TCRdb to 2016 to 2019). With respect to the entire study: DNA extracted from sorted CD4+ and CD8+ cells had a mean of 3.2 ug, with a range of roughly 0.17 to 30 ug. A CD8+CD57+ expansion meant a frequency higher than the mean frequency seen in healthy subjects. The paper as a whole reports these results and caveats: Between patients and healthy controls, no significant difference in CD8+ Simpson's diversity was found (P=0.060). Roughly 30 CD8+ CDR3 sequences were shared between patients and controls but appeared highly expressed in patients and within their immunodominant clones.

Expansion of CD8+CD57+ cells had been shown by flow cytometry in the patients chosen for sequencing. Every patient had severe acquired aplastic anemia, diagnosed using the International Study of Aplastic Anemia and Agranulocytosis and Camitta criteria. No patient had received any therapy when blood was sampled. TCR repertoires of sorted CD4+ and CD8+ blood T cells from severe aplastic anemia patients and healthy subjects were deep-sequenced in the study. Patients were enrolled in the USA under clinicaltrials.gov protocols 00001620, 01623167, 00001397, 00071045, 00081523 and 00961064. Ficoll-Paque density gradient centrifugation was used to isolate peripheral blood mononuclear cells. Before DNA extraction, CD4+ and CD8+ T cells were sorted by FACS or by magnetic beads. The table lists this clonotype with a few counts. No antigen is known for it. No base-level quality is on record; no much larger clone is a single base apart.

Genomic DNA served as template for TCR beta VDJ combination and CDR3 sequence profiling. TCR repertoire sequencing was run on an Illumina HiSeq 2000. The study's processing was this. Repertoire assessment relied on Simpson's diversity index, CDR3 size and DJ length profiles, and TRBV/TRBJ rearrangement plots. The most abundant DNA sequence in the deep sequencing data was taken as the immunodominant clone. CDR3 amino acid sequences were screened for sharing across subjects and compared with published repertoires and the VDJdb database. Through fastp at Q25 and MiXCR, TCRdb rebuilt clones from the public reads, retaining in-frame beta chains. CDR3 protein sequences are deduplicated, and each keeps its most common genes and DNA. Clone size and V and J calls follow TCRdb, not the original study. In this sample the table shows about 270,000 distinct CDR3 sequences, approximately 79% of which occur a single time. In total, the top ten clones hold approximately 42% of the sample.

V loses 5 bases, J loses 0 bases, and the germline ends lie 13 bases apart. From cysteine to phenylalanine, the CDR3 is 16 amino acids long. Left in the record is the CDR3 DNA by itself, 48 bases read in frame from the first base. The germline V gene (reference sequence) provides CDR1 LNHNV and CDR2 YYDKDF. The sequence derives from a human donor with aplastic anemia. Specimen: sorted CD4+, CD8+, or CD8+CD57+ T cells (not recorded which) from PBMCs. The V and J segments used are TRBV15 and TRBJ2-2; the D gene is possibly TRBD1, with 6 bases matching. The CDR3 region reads CATSLTGTTNTGELFF. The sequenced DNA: TGTGCCACCAGCTTGACCGGGACAACGAACACCGGGGAGCTGTTTTTT.